Presented here are 21 T cell receptor beta chains from one specimen sequenced in a study of multiple sclerosis patients with progressive multifocal leukoencephalopathy. Libraries were prepared by immunoSEQ multiplex PCR; TCRdb keeps only in-frame clonotypes and omits some of them. Found here are more than 30,000 clones, roughly 87% of them singletons; the top ten hold 5.5% to 6.5%. Described time point: time of PML onset. The sample here was PBMCs, taken from a patient treated with natalizumab. The source is a woman aged 40 to 50 with progressive multifocal leukoencephalopathy.

About this clone: The same CDR3 arises from other DNA sequences in this sample as well. DNA for the CDR3: TGCGCCAGCAGCTTGGGGGGGTCGGGACTCTACGAGCAGTACTTC. Translation gives CASSLGGSGLYEQYF. V gene TRBV5-1 combines with J gene TRBJ2-7, with D possibly TRBD2 on 6 matching bases. The CDR3 runs to 15 residues. Germline values: CDR1 SGHRS, CDR2 YFSETQ. Trimming stripped 0 bases from V and 3 bases from J, with 13 bases between.

The rearrangement uses TRBV7-9 and TRBJ2-7; tentative D call: TRBD2 (6 bases). CDR3 length: 15 amino acids. The V end was cut by 5 bases, the J end by 2 bases, with 16 bases between. CDR1 and CDR2 from the germline V gene are SEHNR and FQNEAQ (reference sequence). The CDR3 loop is CASSPEEGGTYEQYF. The CDR3 DNA reads TGTGCCAGCAGCCCAGAAGAGGGAGGAACCTACGAGCAGTACTTC.

This chain connects TRBV11-3 to TRBJ1-1, with a weak D call TRBD1 (5 bases). The germline V gene encodes CDR1 SGHNT and CDR2 YENEEA. This CDR3 spans 15 amino acids. The V end lost 5 bases, the J end lost 0 bases, and 13 bases lay between the germline ends. The CDR3 coding sequence is TGTGCCAGCAGCGCCAGAAGGGGAATGAACACTGAAGCTTTCTTT. Encoded protein: CASSARRGMNTEAFF.

This chain joins TRBV4-3 and TRBJ2-1, with 13 positions matching TRBD2. The CDR3 has 18 amino acids. Per the germline V gene, CDR1 is LGHNA and CDR2 is YSLEER. V gave up 1 base and J gave up 10 bases; unmatched junction bases: 13. In nucleotides, the CDR3 is TGCGCCAGCAGCCAAGGACTCCGACTAGCGGGGGGAATGCGGGAGCAGTTCTTC. Its protein product is CASSQGLRLAGGMREQFF.

The rearrangement joins TRBV18 to TRBJ2-3; the match to TRBD1 covers 7 bases. This CDR3 has 14 residues. Germline trimming cut 1 base from V and 5 bases from J; bases unmatched to any gene: 3. From germline, CDR1 is KGHSH and CDR2 LQKENI. The CDR3 coding sequence is TGTGCCAGCTCACCACAGGGGGCTAGAGATACGCAGTATTTT. It is translated as CASSPQGARDTQYF.

With regard to this clone: The junction shows a germline mismatch at one end, possibly a read error. The same CDR3 can be traced to other DNA sequences in this sample. The V call is TRBV11-3, the J call TRBJ2-5, with D uncertain. The CDR3 extends over 14 amino acids. Looked up from germline, CDR1 is SGHNT and CDR2 is YENEEA. The CDR3 is CASSSWVLEETQYF. In DNA, the CDR3 is TGTGCCAGCAGCTCATGGGTACTGGAAGAAACCCAGTACTTC.

The sample holds one count of this clone. This rearrangement joins TRBV5-1 to TRBJ2-5, with a tentative D call TRBD2 (5 bases). The CDR3 spans 13 residues. Germline V lookup: CDR1 SGHRS, CDR2 YFSETQ. V lost 0 bases and J 6 bases, leaving 9 bases between the germline ends. The CDR3 DNA follows: TGCGCCAGCAGCTTGGGAGGGATGAAGACCCAGTACTTC. Amino acid sequence: CASSLGGMKTQYF.

The count of this clone is one. The V and J genes are TRBV21-1 and TRBJ2-6; the D call in the table, TRBD2, was not verified against the DNA. TRBV21-1 counts as a pseudogene. The length of the CDR3 is 15 residues. The CDR3 DNA sequence: TGTGCCAGCAGCAAAGTAGTCCCCGGGGCCAACGTCCTGACTTTC. Amino acids: CASSKVVPGANVLTF.

CDR3 loop: CASSPVTGASYEQYF. CDR3 sequence (DNA): TGTGCCAGCAGTCCCGTTACCGGAGCGTCTTACGAGCAGTACTTC. This chain uses TRBV11-3 with TRBJ2-7; D call uncertain. The germline CDR1 and CDR2 sequences are SGHNT and YENEEA. Trimming left V 6 bases short and J 4 bases short, with 19 bases between. The CDR3 has 15 residues.

CDR3 loop: CASSVGGLQGGYTF. Written as DNA, the CDR3 is TGTGCCAGCAGCGTAGGAGGCCTTCAAGGGGGCTACACCTTC. The chain uses TRBV9 and TRBJ1-2; D call uncertain. There are 14 residues in the CDR3. V was clipped by 0 bases and J by 8 bases, with 14 bases between them. Germline V CDR1 and CDR2: SGDLS, YYNGEE.

The chain is built from TRBV5-1 and TRBJ2-5; tentatively, D is TRBD1 (6 bases). V was clipped by 4 bases and J by 5 bases, with 12 bases between them. Germline V CDR1 and CDR2: SGHRS, YFSETQ. CDR3 length: 13 amino acids. The CDR3, as DNA: TGCGCCAGCAGCGGTGGGGGCTGGGAGACCCAGTACTTC. Translating it yields CASSGGGWETQYF.

The chain uses TRBV2 and TRBJ1-1, with D unclear. Per germline, CDR1 SNHLY and CDR2 FYNNEI. This CDR3 is built from 13 residues. Trimming took off 7 bases at V and 4 bases at J, with 13 bases between the two ends. CDR3 DNA sequence: TGTGCCAGCATCAGGCCTCCGGGCACTGAAGCTTTCTTT. This gives the protein CASIRPPGTEAFF.

The chain carries TRBV29-1 and TRBJ2-3; weak D call: TRBD2 (6 bases). Trimming cost V 5 bases and J 2 bases, with 11 bases left between them. Per the germline V gene, CDR1 is SQVTM and CDR2 is ANQGSEA. The CDR3 totals 13 residues. DNA of the CDR3: TGCAGCGTTAACGGGAGAATCACAGATACGCAGTATTTT. This sequence encodes CSVNGRITDTQYF.

The chain links TRBV6-4 to TRBJ1-6; D gene uncertain. Trimming stripped 3 bases from V and 6 bases from J, with 9 bases between. The germline V gene encodes CDR1 MRHNA and CDR2 SNTAGT. The CDR3 runs 14 residues. CDR3 region: CASSEFSGNSPLHF. CDR3 in DNA: TGTGCCAGCAGTGAGTTCAGTGGTAATTCACCCCTCCACTTT.

The rearrangement uses TRBV7-9 and TRBJ1-2, with 7 bases matching TRBD1. After removal of 5 bases from V and 4 bases from J, the junction contained 4 bases not matched to a gene. The CDR3 extends over 13 amino acids. Per germline, CDR1 SEHNR and CDR2 FQNEAQ (reference sequence). The CDR3 here is CASSRDSPYGYTF. The CDR3 nucleotides are TGTGCCAGCAGCCGGGACAGCCCCTATGGCTACACCTTC.

This chain links TRBV7-6 with TRBJ2-3; TRBD2 aligns across 8 bases. The V gene's germline CDR1 is SGHVS and CDR2 FNYEAQ. The CDR3 extends over 15 amino acids. J was trimmed by 2 bases and V by 1 base; bases with no gene match: 2. The CDR3 DNA reads as TGTGCCAGCAGCTTAGGCGGGGGGCCCACAGATACGCAGTATTTT. Its protein is CASSLGGGPTDTQYF. The full variable domain, in which reference TRBV7-6 and TRBJ2-3 provide the parts outside the CDR3, is GAGVSQSPRYKVTKRGQDVALRCDPISGHVSLYWYRQALGQGPEFLTYFNYEAQQDKSGLPNDRFSAERPEGSISTLTIQRTEQRDSAMYRCASSLGGGPTDTQYFGPGTRLTVL.

Concerning this clone itself: Other DNA sequences of this sample code for an identical CDR3. This sequence joins TRBV5-1 and TRBJ2-1; 9 bases are a match to TRBD1. In germline, CDR1 is SGHRS, CDR2 YFSETQ. The CDR3 runs to 15 residues. The V and J ends lost 5 bases and 3 bases, in that order; junction bases with no gene match: 6. Here the CDR3 DNA reads TGCGCCAGCAGTGGAACAGGGGGCGACTACAATGAGCAGTTCTTC. Residues: CASSGTGGDYNEQFF.

The chain couples TRBV7-8 to TRBJ2-7, with 10 positions matching TRBD1. The junction had 9 bases not matched to a gene; V was cut back by 4 bases and J by 6 bases. CDR1 and CDR2 (germline): SGHVS, FQNEAQ. The CDR3 loop spans 15 amino acids. The CDR3 coding sequence is TGTGCCAGCAGCTCCAGGAGACAGGGGGCTAGCGAGCAGTACTTC. This sequence encodes CASSSRRQGASEQYF. The variable domain in full, with the rest retrieved from reference TRBV7-8 and TRBJ2-7, is GAGVSQSPRYKVAKRGQDVALRCDPISGHVSLFWYQQALGQGPEFLTYFQNEAQLDKSGLPSDRFFAERPEGSVSTLKIQRTQQEDSAVYLCASSSRRQGASEQYFGPGTRLTVT.

This clone was detected only once. The rearrangement uses TRBV4-2 and TRBJ2-2; no clear D. Looked up from germline, CDR1 is LGHNA and CDR2 is YNFKEQ. The CDR3 is made up of 14 amino acids. The ends were cut back, 1 base at V and 3 bases at J, with 6 bases in the middle. Here the CDR3 reads CASSQGTDTGELFF. The DNA for the CDR3 is TGTGCCAGCAGCCAAGGGACCGACACCGGGGAGCTGTTTTTT.

This clone was seen a single time. The chain recombines TRBV6-1 with TRBJ1-1, with 10 bases identical to TRBD1. V shed 4 bases and J 0 bases; nucleotides not matched to a gene: 8. The CDR3 is 17 amino acids. The germline V gene has CDR1 MNHNS and CDR2 SASEGT. CDR3 nucleotide sequence: TGTGCCAGCAGTGTACCGGGACAGGGGATCATGAACACTGAAGCTTTCTTT. It yields the protein CASSVPGQGIMNTEAFF.

This clone was counted a few times. The V and J genes are TRBV29-1 and TRBJ1-4; D gene unclear. V was shortened by 2 bases and J by 8 bases, with 9 bases between the two germline ends. CDR3 length: 12 amino acids. Germline CDR1 is SQVTM and CDR2 is ANQGSEA. CDR3 sequence reads: CSVESGREKLFF. For the CDR3, the DNA is TGCAGCGTTGAAAGTGGACGGGAAAAACTGTTTTTT.